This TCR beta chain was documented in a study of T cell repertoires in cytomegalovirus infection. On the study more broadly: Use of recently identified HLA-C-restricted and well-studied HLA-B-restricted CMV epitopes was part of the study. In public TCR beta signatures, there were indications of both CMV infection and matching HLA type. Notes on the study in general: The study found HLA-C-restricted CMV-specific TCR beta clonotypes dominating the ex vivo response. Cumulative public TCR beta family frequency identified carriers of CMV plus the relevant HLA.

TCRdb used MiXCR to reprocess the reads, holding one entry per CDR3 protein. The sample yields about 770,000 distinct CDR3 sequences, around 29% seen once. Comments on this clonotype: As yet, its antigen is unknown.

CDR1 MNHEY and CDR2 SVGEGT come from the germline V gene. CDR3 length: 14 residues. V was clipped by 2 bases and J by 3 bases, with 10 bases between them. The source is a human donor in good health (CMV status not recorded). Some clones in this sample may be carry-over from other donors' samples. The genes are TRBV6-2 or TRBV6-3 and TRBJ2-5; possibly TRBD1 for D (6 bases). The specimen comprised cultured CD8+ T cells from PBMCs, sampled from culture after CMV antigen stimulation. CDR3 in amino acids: CASSYNQGKETQYF. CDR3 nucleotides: TGTGCCAGCAGTTACAACCAGGGGAAAGAGACCCAGTACTTC.